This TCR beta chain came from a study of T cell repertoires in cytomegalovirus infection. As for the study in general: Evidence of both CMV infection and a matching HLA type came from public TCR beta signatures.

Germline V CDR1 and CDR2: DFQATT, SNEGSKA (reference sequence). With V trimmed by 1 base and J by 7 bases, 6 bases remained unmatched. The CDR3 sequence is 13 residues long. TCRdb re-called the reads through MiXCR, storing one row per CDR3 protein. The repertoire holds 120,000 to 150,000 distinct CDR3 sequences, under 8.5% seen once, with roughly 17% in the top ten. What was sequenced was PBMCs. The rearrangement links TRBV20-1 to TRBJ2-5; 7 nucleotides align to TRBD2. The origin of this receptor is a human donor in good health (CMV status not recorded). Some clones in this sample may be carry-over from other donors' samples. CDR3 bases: TGCAGTGCTAGAGGGGAGGGGTGGGGGACCCAGTACTTC. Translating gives CSARGEGWGTQYF.